Below, 26 T cell receptor beta chains from the same sample are listed, as sequenced in a study of blood T cells in healthy people across ages. A second PCR, run for roughly 6 to 11 cycles, used a sample-barcoded 5' primer plus a J-beta primer mix. Using its own MiXCR run on the 5' RACE reads, TCRdb lists one record per CDR3 protein. The sample has about 670,000 distinct CDR3 sequences; 40% to 45% are singletons. Material: blood. Receptors originate from a man older than 75 in good health.

The chain uses TRBV6-2 or TRBV6-3 and TRBJ2-1; D gene unclear. CDR3 size: 12 residues. From germline, CDR1 is MNHEY and CDR2 SVGEGT. Trimming cost V 6 bases and J 4 bases, with 7 bases left between them. CDR3 loop: CASRDDYNEQFF. The CDR3 coding sequence is TGTGCCAGCAGAGATGATTACAATGAGCAGTTCTTC.

This clonotype has more than one count but fewer than ten. The chain employs TRBV28 and TRBJ1-5; maybe TRBD1 (6 bases). Germline CDR1 reads MDHEN; CDR2 reads SYDVKM. V was clipped by 7 bases and J by 4 bases, with 11 bases between them. The CDR3 runs to 13 residues. The CDR3 is CASTDRRNQPQHF. Written as DNA, the CDR3 is TGTGCCAGCACTGACAGGCGTAATCAGCCCCAGCATTTT. The full variable domain, in which reference TRBV28 and TRBJ1-5 provide the parts outside the CDR3, is DVKVTQSSRYLVKRTGEKVFLECVQDMDHENMFWYRQDPGLGLRLIYFSYDVKMKEKGDIPEGYSVSREKKERFSLILESASTNQTSMYLCASTDRRNQPQHFGDGTRLSIL.

In its sample, this clonotype was seen a few times. V and J are TRBV7-9 and TRBJ2-5; 9 bases fit TRBD1. V shed 5 bases, J shed 4 bases, and the junction held 5 bases outside the gene matches. The germline CDR1 and CDR2 sequences are SEHNR and FQNEAQ (reference sequence). CDR3 length: 14 amino acids. CDR3 nucleotide sequence: TGTGCCAGCAGCCTCCGACAGGGGGTAGAGACCCAGTACTTC. Translation: CASSLRQGVETQYF.

This clonotype has just a few counts. The rearrangement links TRBV4-2 to TRBJ2-1; TRBD1 is a possible D gene (6 bases). CDR1 and CDR2 (germline): LGHNA, YNFKEQ. The CDR3 extends over 14 amino acids. The V gene lost 1 base and the J gene lost 10 bases, with 14 bases spanning the gap. The CDR3 protein is CASSQAPRQEEQFF. Written as DNA, the CDR3 is TGTGCCAGCAGCCAAGCTCCAAGACAGGAAGAGCAGTTCTTC.

This clonotype appeared many times. The chain combines TRBV5-6 with TRBJ2-3; 14 bases are shared with TRBD2. V lost 4 bases to trimming and J lost 1 base; unmatched junction nucleotides: 2. Germline values: CDR1 SGHDT, CDR2 YYEEEE. The CDR3 is 16 amino acids. The CDR3 DNA follows: TGTGCCAGCAGCATGGGACTAGCGGGGGGCACAGATACGCAGTATTTT. Translated: CASSMGLAGGTDTQYF. The variable domain in full, with the rest retrieved from reference TRBV5-6 and TRBJ2-3, is DAGVTQSPTHLIKTRGQQVTLRCSPKSGHDTVSWYQQALGQGPQFIFQYYEEEERQRGNFPDRFSGHQFPNYSSELNVNALLLGDSALYLCASSMGLAGGTDTQYFGPGTRLTVL.

This clonotype was seen a few times. The rearrangement joins TRBV4-1 to TRBJ2-5; either TRBD1 or TRBD2 may fit D (5 bases each). Trimming took 3 bases from V and 1 from J, leaving 12 bases between them. The CDR3 contains 15 residues. From germline, CDR1 is MGHRA and CDR2 YSYEKL. This CDR3 is CASSQGERSQETQYF. The CDR3 nucleotides are TGCGCCAGCAGCCAGGGGGAGCGGAGCCAAGAGACCCAGTACTTC.

This clonotype occurred a few times. This may be a read error: a much more frequent sequence differs by one nucleotide. The gene calls are TRBV7-2 and TRBJ1-2; D may be TRBD1 (6 bases). V was pared by 4 bases and J by 7 bases, with 16 bases between. The CDR3 runs to 14 residues. Germline-derived CDR1 and CDR2 are SGHTA and FQGNSA. The CDR3 reads CASSWSGADSGYTF. CDR3 bases: TGTGCCAGCAGCTGGAGCGGGGCGGACAGTGGCTACACCTTC. Filled out from reference TRBV7-2 and TRBJ1-2, the complete variable domain reads GAGVSQSPSNKVTEKGKDVELRCDPISGHTALYWYRQSLGQGLEFLIYFQGNSAPDKSGLPSDRFSAERTGGSVSTLTIQRTQQEDSAVYLCASSWSGADSGYTFGSGTRLTVV.

The sample holds one count of this clonotype. This sequence may be a read error, since a much larger clone differs from it by one base. The rearrangement links TRBV7-2 to TRBJ2-7; 9 nucleotides line up with TRBD2. Judging by the DNA end, TRBJ2-1 fits better; the J call may be wrong. CDR3 size: 16 residues. CDR1 and CDR2 from the germline V gene are SGHTA and FQGNSA. CDR3 in DNA: TGTGCCAGCAGCGCCCAAGGCGGGGGGGCTTCCTACGAGCAGTTCTTC. Translating it yields CASSAQGGGASYEQFF.

J is TRBJ2-5 and V is TRBV27; no reliable D call. Germline loops: CDR1 MNHEY, CDR2 SMNVEV (reference sequence). Trimming took off 0 bases at V and 2 bases at J, with 7 bases between the two ends. The CDR3 covers 14 residues. As DNA, the CDR3 is TGTGCCAGCAGTTTATCTTGGGTTCAAGAGACCCAGTACTTC. Its translation is CASSLSWVQETQYF.

This clonotype was seen a few times. The chain employs TRBV7-2 and TRBJ2-5; tentatively, D is TRBD1 or TRBD2 (5 bases each). The CDR3 length is 15 residues. Between the trimmed V and J ends, which lost 2 bases and 5 bases, there was a span of 15 bases. The germline gives CDR1 SGHTA, CDR2 FQGNSA. The CDR3 reads CASSLSGLKGETQYF. The DNA for the CDR3 is TGTGCCAGCAGCTTAAGTGGACTTAAGGGGGAGACCCAGTACTTC.

The chain joins TRBV27 to TRBJ1-1; no clear D gene. V lost 5 bases to trimming and J lost 0 bases, with 10 bases between them. Looked up from germline, CDR1 is MNHEY and CDR2 is SMNVEV (reference sequence). This CDR3 is built from 14 residues. The CDR3 bases are TGTGCCAGCAGTGAGACACTCTTGAACACTGAAGCTTTCTTT. As protein: CASSETLLNTEAFF.

The CDR3 DNA reads as TGTGCCATCAGTGGCCTGGAGCGGAGCAGCTACGAGCAGTACTTC. This codes for CAISGLERSSYEQYF. The chain employs TRBV10-3 and TRBJ2-7; tentatively, D is TRBD2 (5 bases). Trimming left V 4 bases short and J 3 bases short, with 16 bases between. The CDR3 is 15 residues long. Looked up from germline, CDR1 is ENHRY and CDR2 is SYGVKD.

The rearrangement joins TRBV15 to TRBJ2-5; a weak D match, TRBD2 (6 bases). CDR1 LNHNV and CDR2 YYDKDF come from the germline V gene (reference sequence). Between the trimmed V and J ends, which lost 3 bases and 1 base, there was a span of 18 bases. This CDR3 has 17 residues. The chain's CDR3 is CATSSTRGEDFQETQYF. In DNA form, the CDR3 reads TGTGCCACCAGCAGTACCCGAGGGGAGGATTTCCAAGAGACCCAGTACTTC.

The genes are TRBV6-2 or TRBV6-3 and TRBJ2-7, with 8 bases fitting TRBD2. CDR1 and CDR2 (germline): MNHEY, SVGEGT. The CDR3 is made up of 17 amino acids. Trimming cost V 4 bases and J 0 bases; bases outside gene matches: 11. This CDR3 is CASSSPPGRGASYEQYF. The CDR3 nucleotides read TGTGCCAGCAGTTCCCCCCCTGGGCGGGGGGCCTCCTACGAGCAGTACTTC.

J is TRBJ2-6 and V is TRBV7-2; D perhaps matches TRBD1 (5 bases). V shed 3 bases and J shed 1 base, with 7 bases lying between them. CDR3 length: 15 residues. Germline loops: CDR1 SGHTA, CDR2 FQGNSA. The CDR3 loop reads CASSFQGSGANVLTF. As DNA, the CDR3 is TGTGCCAGCAGCTTCCAGGGTTCTGGGGCCAACGTCCTGACTTTC. The full variable domain, rest sourced from reference TRBV7-2 and TRBJ2-6, is GAGVSQSPSNKVTEKGKDVELRCDPISGHTALYWYRQSLGQGLEFLIYFQGNSAPDKSGLPSDRFSAERTGGSVSTLTIQRTQQEDSAVYLCASSFQGSGANVLTFGAGSRLTVL.

This clonotype showed up many times. The chain is built from TRBV7-3 and TRBJ2-3; a possible D gene is TRBD2 (5 bases). CDR1 is SGHTA, CDR2 FQGTGA, per germline. Trimming cost V 5 bases and J 7 bases, with 16 bases left between them. The CDR3 is 14 amino acids. CDR3 amino acids: CASSPGELGNTQYF. Here the CDR3 DNA reads TGTGCCAGCAGCCCCGGGGAACTCGGTAATACGCAGTATTTT.

This CDR3 reads CASSRTTGGDTEAFF. CDR3 bases: TGTGCCAGCAGCCGAACGACAGGGGGGGACACTGAAGCTTTCTTT. This chain links TRBV3-1 with TRBJ1-1; 9 nucleotides match TRBD1. Germline CDR1 and CDR2: LGHDT and YNNKEL (reference sequence). V lost 4 bases to trimming and J lost 3 bases; unmatched junction nucleotides: 6. The CDR3 length is 15 residues. The full variable domain, its missing parts supplied by reference TRBV3-1 and TRBJ1-1, is DTAVSQTPKYLVTQMGNDKSIKCEQNLGHDTMYWYKQDSKKFLKIMFSYNNKELIINETVPNRFSPKSPDKAHLNLHINSLELGDSAVYFCASSRTTGGDTEAFFGQGTRLTVV.

The rearrangement links TRBV10-3 to TRBJ2-1; D is possibly TRBD1 (6 bases). The better agreement between TRBJ2-7 and the DNA end casts doubt on the J call. This CDR3 spans 14 amino acids. In germline, CDR1 is ENHRY, CDR2 SYGVKD. The CDR3 DNA is TGTGCCATCAGGACAGGTGGGAATGCTTACGAGCAGTACTTC. Translating it yields CAIRTGGNAYEQYF.

The rearrangement links TRBV10-1 to TRBJ1-1; 8 bases are shared with TRBD1. Germline CDR1 and CDR2: WNHNN and SYGVQD (reference sequence). The CDR3 is 13 amino acids. V was clipped by 9 bases and J by 4 bases; unmatched bases: 7. The CDR3 loop reads CAREQGEATEAFF. DNA of the CDR3: TGCGCCAGAGAACAGGGGGAGGCCACTGAAGCTTTCTTT.

This clonotype came up a few times. The chain recombines TRBV7-9 with TRBJ1-1, with a weak D call TRBD1 (6 bases). The germline CDR1 and CDR2 sequences are SEHNR and FQNEAQ (reference sequence). CDR3 size: 14 residues. Trimming left V 2 bases short and J 5 bases short, with 12 bases between. The CDR3 bases are TGTGCCAGCAGCTTAAGAAACAGGGAGACTGAAGCTTTCTTT. Residues: CASSLRNRETEAFF.

The chain recombines TRBV3-1 with TRBJ2-2; D unclear. Trimming removed 7 bases from V and 4 bases from J, with 10 bases in between. CDR3 size: 13 residues. CDR1 is LGHDT and CDR2 is YNNKEL in the germline V gene (reference sequence). In nucleotides, the CDR3 is TGTGCCAGCATCGAGCTTAGCACCGGGGAGCTGTTTTTT. This translates into CASIELSTGELFF. Together with reference TRBV3-1 and TRBJ2-2, the CDR3 gives the full variable domain: DTAVSQTPKYLVTQMGNDKSIKCEQNLGHDTMYWYKQDSKKFLKIMFSYNNKELIINETVPNRFSPKSPDKAHLNLHINSLELGDSAVYFCASIELSTGELFFGEGSRLTVL.

This clonotype was counted between two and nine times. The chain recombines TRBV7-2 with TRBJ2-4; 9 bases align to TRBD2. The J call is in doubt because the DNA end fits TRBJ2-7 better. The CDR3 covers 18 residues. Germline values: CDR1 SGHTA, CDR2 FQGNSA. DNA of the CDR3: TGTGCCAGCAGCCCAACCGGGACTAGCTTGCCCCCCGGGGCCGAGCAGTACTTC. Its translation: CASSPTGTSLPPGAEQYF.

The chain is built from TRBV20-1 and TRBJ2-4; 12 nucleotides align to TRBD2. Losses at the gene ends were 6 bases for V and 0 bases for J; bases not matched to a gene: 9. Germline V gene sequence: CDR1 DFQATT, CDR2 SNEGSKA (reference sequence). The CDR3 has 17 amino acids. The DNA of the CDR3 is TGCAGTGCCAAGACTAGCGGGGGTCTTTTAGCCAAAAACATTCAGTACTTC. Its protein is CSAKTSGGLLAKNIQYF.

Worth noting for this clonotype: Given a much more abundant clone one base away, this may be a read error. The rearrangement uses TRBV4-3 and TRBJ2-1; no firm D call. Germline CDR1 is LGHNA and CDR2 is YSLEER. The ends were cut back, 8 bases at V and 7 bases at J, with 15 bases in the middle. CDR3 length equals 13 residues. The CDR3 DNA is TGCGCCAGCGGCCCAGTGAGTAGAAATGAGCAGTTCTTC. Translating it yields CASGPVSRNEQFF.

This chain links TRBV19 with TRBJ2-5; TRBD2 matches 9 bases. The DNA matches TRBJ2-7 better at its end, which makes the J call doubtful. The CDR3 is made up of 18 amino acids. Germline loops: CDR1 LNHDA, CDR2 SQIVND (reference sequence). The CDR3 spells CASKDDDRGRGGRNEQYF. The CDR3 region has the DNA TGTGCCAGTAAGGACGACGATAGAGGGCGGGGGGGCCGGAACGAGCAGTACTTC.

The V call is TRBV28, the J call TRBJ1-2, with 7 bases lining up with TRBD1. Germline V gives CDR1 MDHEN, CDR2 SYDVKM. V lost 2 bases to trimming and J lost 8 bases; unmatched junction nucleotides: 17. The CDR3 has 17 residues. The CDR3 here is CASSLIVGDSQSRGYTF. As DNA, the CDR3 is TGTGCCAGCAGTTTAATCGTCGGGGACAGCCAATCTCGAGGCTACACCTTC.